These 14 T cell receptor beta chains originate from one sample sequenced in a study of blood T cell repertoires in COVID-19 (dated by TCRdb to the early 2020s). Libraries were prepared through the immunoSEQ multiplex PCR assay. Drawn from immuneACCESS, this table holds only the in-frame rearrangements with V and J called that TCRdb kept. Clones are partly lost; checked studies trace under half to an unresolved V gene and leave the rest unexplained. The sample profile shows about 50,000 clones; roughly 90% of them were found once. Less than 30% of the sample comes from the top ten. The sample taken for sequencing was peripheral blood. The receptor source for this set is a woman aged 80 or over with acute or convalescent COVID-19.

V usage is TRBV4-2 and J usage is TRBJ2-1, with a possible D match to TRBD1 (6 bases). Germline V gene data show CDR1 as LGHNA and CDR2 as YNFKEQ. The CDR3 is made up of 17 amino acids. V lost 0 bases, J lost 1 base, and 13 bases lay in between. Here the CDR3 DNA reads TGTGCCAGCAGCCAAGATGTTTACAGGGCATCCTACAATGAGCAGTTCTTC. Its protein is CASSQDVYRASYNEQFF.

This rearrangement joins TRBV3-1 (or the pseudogene TRBV3-2) to TRBJ2-3; no clear D. The CDR3 is 13 amino acids. V shed 1 base and J shed 4 bases, with 6 bases lying between them. The germline CDR1 and CDR2 sequences are LGHDT and YNNKEL (reference sequence). The CDR3 spells CASSQVRADTQYF. CDR3 in DNA: TGTGCCAGCAGCCAAGTAAGAGCAGATACGCAGTATTTT.

The chain uses TRBV19 and TRBJ2-2; 7 bases match TRBD2. Germline V gene data show CDR1 as LNHDA and CDR2 as SQIVND (reference sequence). The CDR3 has 16 amino acids. J was trimmed by 2 bases and V by 5 bases; bases with no gene match: 8. The CDR3 loop reads CASSPPGGRNTGELFF. In DNA form, the CDR3 reads TGTGCCAGTAGTCCCCCGGGGGGACGAAACACCGGGGAGCTGTTTTTT.

This rearrangement joins TRBV19 to TRBJ1-1, with D unresolved. The CDR3 is 14 amino acids. CDR1 is LNHDA and CDR2 is SQIVND in the germline V gene (reference sequence). The ends were cut back, 3 bases at V and 5 bases at J, with 13 bases in the middle. The DNA of the CDR3 is TGTGCCAGTAGTATCATGGCAGGATCAACTGAAGCTTTCTTT. Residues: CASSIMAGSTEAFF.

The chain has TRBV5-6 and TRBJ2-3; D is unresolved. CDR1 and CDR2 (germline): SGHDT, YYEEEE. Trimming shortened V by 5 bases and J by 5 bases, and 6 bases separated the two germline ends. The CDR3 length is 11 residues. The CDR3 reads CASRLRDTQYF. The CDR3 coding sequence is TGTGCCAGCAGGCTGAGAGATACGCAGTATTTT.

J is TRBJ2-3 and V is TRBV7-4; a weak D match, TRBD2 (6 bases). The CDR3 contains 13 residues. Germline CDR1 and CDR2: SGHVT and SQSDAQ. V shed 6 bases and J shed 6 bases, with 13 bases lying between them. CDR3 coding DNA: TGTGCCAGCAGATGTTACCGGGGGGATACGCAGTATTTT. Residues: CASRCYRGDTQYF.

The chain joins TRBV3-1 (or the pseudogene TRBV3-2) to TRBJ2-3; 7 bases are a match to TRBD2. From germline, CDR1 is LGHDT and CDR2 YNNKEL (reference sequence). The CDR3 length is 13 residues. The junction had 3 bases not matched to a gene; V was cut back by 8 bases and J by 1 base. The CDR3, as DNA: TGTGCCAGCGCGGCGGGGGGCACAGATACGCAGTATTTT. It encodes CASAAGGTDTQYF.

The J gene is TRBJ1-1, the V gene TRBV7-8; maybe TRBD1 (5 bases). CDR3 length: 15 residues. Germline V gene sequence: CDR1 SGHVS, CDR2 FQNEAQ. Trimming took off 5 bases at V and 3 bases at J, with 16 bases between the two ends. CDR3 loop: CASSGNDSPYTEAFF. Here the CDR3 DNA reads TGTGCCAGCAGCGGTAATGACAGCCCGTACACTGAAGCTTTCTTT.

The CDR3 here is CASNLADRDYGYTF. The DNA for the CDR3 is TGTGCCAGCAACCTCGCGGACAGGGACTATGGCTACACCTTC. The chain recombines TRBV2 with TRBJ1-2, with 8 positions matching TRBD1. Germline V gene sequence: CDR1 SNHLY, CDR2 FYNNEI. Germline trimming cut 7 bases from V and 3 bases from J; bases unmatched to any gene: 7. The CDR3 extends over 14 amino acids.

The CDR3 loop reads CASSHGAGEQFF. The CDR3 bases are TGTGCCAGCAGCCATGGAGCGGGTGAGCAGTTCTTC. The V and J genes are TRBV3-1 (or the pseudogene TRBV3-2) and TRBJ2-1, with D possibly matching TRBD2 (6 bases). The CDR3 length is 12 residues. Trimming removed 3 bases from V and 9 bases from J, with 9 bases in between. Germline V gene sequence: CDR1 LGHDT, CDR2 YNNKEL (reference sequence).

The chain couples TRBV18 to TRBJ1-1, with D perhaps TRBD1 (6 bases). V dropped 2 bases and J dropped 7 bases, with 11 bases sitting between them. The CDR3 consists of 13 residues. Germline values: CDR1 KGHSH, CDR2 LQKENI. CDR3 nucleotides: TGTGCCAGCTCACCAGACAGGAAGGTTGAAGCTTTCTTT. This sequence encodes CASSPDRKVEAFF.

The V and J genes are TRBV6-6 and TRBJ2-5; TRBD1 might be the D (5 bases). The CDR3 has 12 amino acids. Trimming removed 3 bases at V and 4 bases at J, with 6 bases between. Germline V gives CDR1 MNHNY, CDR2 SVGAGI (reference sequence). The CDR3 DNA is TGTGCCAGCAGTTATGGGGCAGAGACCCAGTACTTC. Amino acids: CASSYGAETQYF.

Only a few counts were recorded for this clone. The chain combines TRBV6-2 or TRBV6-3 with TRBJ1-1, with a tentative D call TRBD1 (5 bases). The V end was cut by 4 bases, the J end by 3 bases, with 15 bases between. The CDR3 has 15 residues. Per the germline V gene, CDR1 is MNHEY and CDR2 is SVGEGT. Written as DNA, the CDR3 is TGTGCCAGCAGTTTACAGGCACTCTCACACACTGAAGCTTTCTTT. Translating it yields CASSLQALSHTEAFF.

The J gene is TRBJ1-3, the V gene TRBV4-1, with D unclear. V was clipped by 0 bases and J by 7 bases, with 13 bases between them. This CDR3 spans 15 amino acids. Germline-derived CDR1 and CDR2 are MGHRA and YSYEKL. CDR3 amino acids: CASSQDFAGKNTIYF. CDR3 bases: TGCGCCAGCAGCCAAGATTTTGCGGGAAAGAACACCATATATTTT.